The entry below describes one TCR beta chain. Its antigen is unknown. These data belong to a study of early T cells in non-severe SARS-CoV-2 infection. Study background: Bulk RNA taken from unsorted whole blood was sequenced, leaving chains unpaired.

Study-wide findings and caveats: VDJdb matching skewed toward anti-spike CD8 responses, missing private and CD4 specificities.

The protocol attached unique molecular identifiers to individual cDNA molecules. TCRdb used MiXCR to reprocess the 5' RACE reads, holding one entry per CDR3 protein. The sample includes under 90,000 distinct CDR3 sequences, less than 15% of them seen just once. Germline-derived CDR1 and CDR2 are MDHEN and SYDVKM. V was clipped by 6 bases and J by 0 bases, with 9 bases between them. The CDR3 runs 13 residues. The chain has TRBV28 and TRBJ2-7; D gene unclear. This sequence originates from an adult who was a healthcare worker with PCR-confirmed SARS-CoV-2 infection or an uninfected control (not recorded which). The specimen sequenced was whole blood. The CDR3 DNA is TGTGCCAGCAGAATGACACCCTCCTACGAGCAGTACTTC. It specifies CASRMTPSYEQYF.